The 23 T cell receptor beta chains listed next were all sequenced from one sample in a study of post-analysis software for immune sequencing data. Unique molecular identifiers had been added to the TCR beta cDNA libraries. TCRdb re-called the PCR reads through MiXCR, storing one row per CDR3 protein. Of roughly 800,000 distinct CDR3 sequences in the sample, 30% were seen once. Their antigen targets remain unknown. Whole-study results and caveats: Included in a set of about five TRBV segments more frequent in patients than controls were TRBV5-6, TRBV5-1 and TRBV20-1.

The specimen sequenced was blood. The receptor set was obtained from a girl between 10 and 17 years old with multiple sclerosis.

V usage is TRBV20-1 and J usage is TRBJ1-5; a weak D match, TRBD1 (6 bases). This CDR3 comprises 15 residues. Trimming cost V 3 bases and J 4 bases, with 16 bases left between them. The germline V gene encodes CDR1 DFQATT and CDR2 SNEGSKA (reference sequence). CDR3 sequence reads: CSARGYREGNQPQHF. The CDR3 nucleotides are TGCAGTGCTAGGGGGTACAGGGAGGGGAATCAGCCCCAGCATTTT.

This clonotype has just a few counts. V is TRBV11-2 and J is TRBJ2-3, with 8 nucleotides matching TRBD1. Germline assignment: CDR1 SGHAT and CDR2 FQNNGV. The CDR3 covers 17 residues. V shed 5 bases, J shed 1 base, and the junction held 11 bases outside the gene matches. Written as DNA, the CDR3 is TGTGCCAGCAGCCCACGAACAGGGGGTGGACGCACAGATACGCAGTATTTT. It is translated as CASSPRTGGGRTDTQYF.

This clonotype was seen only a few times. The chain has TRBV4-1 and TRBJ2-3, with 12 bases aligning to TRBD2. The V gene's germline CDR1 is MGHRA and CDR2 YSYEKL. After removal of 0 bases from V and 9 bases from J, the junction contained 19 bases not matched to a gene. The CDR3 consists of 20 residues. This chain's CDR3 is CASSQETPRDLAGGLRTQYF. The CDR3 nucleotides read TGCGCCAGCAGCCAAGAGACGCCCCGGGATCTAGCGGGGGGGCTACGAACGCAGTATTTT.

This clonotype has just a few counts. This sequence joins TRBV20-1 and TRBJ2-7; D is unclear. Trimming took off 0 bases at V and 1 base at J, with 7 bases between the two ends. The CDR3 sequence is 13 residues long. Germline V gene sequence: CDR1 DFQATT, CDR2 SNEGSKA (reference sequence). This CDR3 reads CSARDGYSYEQYF. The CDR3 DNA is TGCAGTGCTAGAGATGGCTATTCCTACGAGCAGTACTTC.

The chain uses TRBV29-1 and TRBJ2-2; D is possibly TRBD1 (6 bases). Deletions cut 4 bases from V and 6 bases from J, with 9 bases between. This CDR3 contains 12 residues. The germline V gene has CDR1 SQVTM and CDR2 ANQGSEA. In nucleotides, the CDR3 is TGCAGCGTTGGAGGGGGTGCCGGGGAGCTGTTTTTT. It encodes CSVGGGAGELFF.

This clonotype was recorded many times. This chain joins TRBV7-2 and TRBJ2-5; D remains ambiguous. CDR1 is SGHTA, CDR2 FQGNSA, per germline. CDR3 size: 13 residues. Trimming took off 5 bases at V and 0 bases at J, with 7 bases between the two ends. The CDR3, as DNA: TGTGCCAGCAGCGTATCGTACCAAGAGACCCAGTACTTC. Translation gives CASSVSYQETQYF.

The CDR3 is CASKGGFTQYF. CDR3 nucleotide sequence: TGCGCCAGCAAGGGGGGGTTTACGCAGTATTTT. V and J are TRBV10-2 and TRBJ2-3, with D maybe TRBD2 (7 bases). Trimming shortened V by 7 bases and J by 8 bases, and 10 bases separated the two germline ends. The CDR3 contains 11 residues. The germline V gene has CDR1 WSHSY and CDR2 SAAADI.

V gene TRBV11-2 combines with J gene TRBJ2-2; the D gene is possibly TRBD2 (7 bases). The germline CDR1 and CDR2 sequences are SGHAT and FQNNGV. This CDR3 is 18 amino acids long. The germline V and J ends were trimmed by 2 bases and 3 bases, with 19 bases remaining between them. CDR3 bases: TGTGCCAGCAGCTTAAGTAGCTGGGGGGGACACTACACCGGGGAGCTGTTTTTT. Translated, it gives CASSLSSWGGHYTGELFF. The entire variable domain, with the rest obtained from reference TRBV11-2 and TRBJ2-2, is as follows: EAGVAQSPRYKIIEKRQSVAFWCNPISGHATLYWYQQILGQGPKLLIQFQNNGVVDDSQLPKDRFSAERLKGVDSTLKIQPAKLEDSAVYLCASSLSSWGGHYTGELFFGEGSRLTVL.

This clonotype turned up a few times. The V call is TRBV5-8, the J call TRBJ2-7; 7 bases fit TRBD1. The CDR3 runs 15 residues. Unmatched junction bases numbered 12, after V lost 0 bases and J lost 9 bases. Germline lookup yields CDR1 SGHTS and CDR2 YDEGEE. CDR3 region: CASSLVGTAGLGQYF. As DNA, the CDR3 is TGTGCCAGCAGCTTGGTCGGGACAGCAGGATTAGGGCAGTACTTC.

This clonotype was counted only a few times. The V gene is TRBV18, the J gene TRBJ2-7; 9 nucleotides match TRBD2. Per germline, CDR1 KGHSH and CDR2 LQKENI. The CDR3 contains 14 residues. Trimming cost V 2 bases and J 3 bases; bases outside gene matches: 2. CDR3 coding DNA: TGTGCCAGCTCACCAGCTAGCGGGATCTACGAGCAGTACTTC. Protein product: CASSPASGIYEQYF.

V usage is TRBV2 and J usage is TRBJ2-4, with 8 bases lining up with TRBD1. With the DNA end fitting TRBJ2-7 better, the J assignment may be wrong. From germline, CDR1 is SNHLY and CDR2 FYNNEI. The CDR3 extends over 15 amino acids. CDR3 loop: CASEPSGQASYEQYF. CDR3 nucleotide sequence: TGTGCCAGCGAGCCTTCGGGACAGGCCTCCTACGAGCAGTACTTC.

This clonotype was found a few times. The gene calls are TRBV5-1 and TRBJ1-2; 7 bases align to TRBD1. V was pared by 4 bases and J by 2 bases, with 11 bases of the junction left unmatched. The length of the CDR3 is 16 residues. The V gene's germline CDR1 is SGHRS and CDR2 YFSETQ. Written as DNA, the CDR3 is TGCGCCAGCAGCACAGAAATACTACAGGGGAACTATGGCTACACCTTC. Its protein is CASSTEILQGNYGYTF.

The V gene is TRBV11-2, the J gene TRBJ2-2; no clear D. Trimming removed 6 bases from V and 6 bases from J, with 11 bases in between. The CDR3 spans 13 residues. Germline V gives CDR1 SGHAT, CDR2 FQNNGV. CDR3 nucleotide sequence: TGTGCCAGCAGACTGCTCTATGCCGGGGAGCTGTTTTTT. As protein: CASRLLYAGELFF.

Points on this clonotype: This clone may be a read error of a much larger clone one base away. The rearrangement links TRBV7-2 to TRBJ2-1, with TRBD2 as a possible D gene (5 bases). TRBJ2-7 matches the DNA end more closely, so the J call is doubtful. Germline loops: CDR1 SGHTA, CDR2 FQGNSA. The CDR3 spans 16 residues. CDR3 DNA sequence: TGTGCCAGCAGCTTCCGTTTCGGGTTGGCGGGCAATGAGCAGTACTTC. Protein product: CASSFRFGLAGNEQYF.

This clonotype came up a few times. DNA of the CDR3: TGTGCCAGCAGTTCCCTTGGGGCTAGCGGGACCTACGAGCAGTACTTC. It specifies CASSSLGASGTYEQYF. V is TRBV6-6 and J is TRBJ2-7, with 9 bases aligning to TRBD2. Germline values: CDR1 MNHNY, CDR2 SVGAGI (reference sequence). There are 16 residues in the CDR3. With V trimmed by 4 bases and J by 2 bases, 9 bases remained unmatched.

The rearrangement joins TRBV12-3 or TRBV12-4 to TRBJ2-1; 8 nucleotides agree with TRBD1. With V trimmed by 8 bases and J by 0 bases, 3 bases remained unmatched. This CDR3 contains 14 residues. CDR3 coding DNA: TGTGCCAGCGGTACAGGGGGCTCCTACAATGAGCAGTTCTTC. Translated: CASGTGGSYNEQFF.

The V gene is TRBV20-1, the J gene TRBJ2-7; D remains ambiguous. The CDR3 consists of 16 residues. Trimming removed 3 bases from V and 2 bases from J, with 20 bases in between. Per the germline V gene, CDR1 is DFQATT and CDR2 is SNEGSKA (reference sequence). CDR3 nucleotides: TGCAGTGCTAGCCATTCCCTGTTGGCTTTCACCTACGAGCAGTACTTC. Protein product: CSASHSLLAFTYEQYF.

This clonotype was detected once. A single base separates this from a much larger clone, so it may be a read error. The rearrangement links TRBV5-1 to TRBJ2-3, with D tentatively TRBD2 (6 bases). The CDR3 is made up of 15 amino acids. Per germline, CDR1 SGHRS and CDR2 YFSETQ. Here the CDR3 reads CASSPGLQARDAQYF. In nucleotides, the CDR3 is TGCGCCAGCAGCCCGGGACTCCAAGCTAGAGATGCGCAGTATTTT.

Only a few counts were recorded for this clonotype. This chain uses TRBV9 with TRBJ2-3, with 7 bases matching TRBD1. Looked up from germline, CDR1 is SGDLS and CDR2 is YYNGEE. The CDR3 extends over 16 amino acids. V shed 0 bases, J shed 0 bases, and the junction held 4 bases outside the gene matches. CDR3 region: CASSVGDRVSTDTQYF. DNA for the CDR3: TGTGCCAGCAGCGTAGGTGACAGGGTGAGCACAGATACGCAGTATTTT.

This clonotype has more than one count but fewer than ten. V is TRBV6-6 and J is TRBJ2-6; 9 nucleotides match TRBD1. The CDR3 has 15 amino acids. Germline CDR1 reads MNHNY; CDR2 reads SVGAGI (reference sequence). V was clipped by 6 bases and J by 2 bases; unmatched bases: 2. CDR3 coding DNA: TGTGCCAGCAGCAGGACAGGGGCTGGGGCCAACGTCCTGACTTTC. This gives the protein CASSRTGAGANVLTF.

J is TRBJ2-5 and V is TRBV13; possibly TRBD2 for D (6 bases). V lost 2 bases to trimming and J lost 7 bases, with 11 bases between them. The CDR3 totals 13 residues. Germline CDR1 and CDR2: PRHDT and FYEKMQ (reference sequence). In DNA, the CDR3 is TGTGCCAGCAGCTTACTGCGGGGCGGGACCCAGTACTTC. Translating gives CASSLLRGGTQYF.

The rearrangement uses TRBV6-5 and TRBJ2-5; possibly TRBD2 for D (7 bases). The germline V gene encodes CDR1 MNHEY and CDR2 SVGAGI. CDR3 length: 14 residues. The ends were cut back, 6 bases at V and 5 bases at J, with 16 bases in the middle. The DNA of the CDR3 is TGTGCCAGCAGCGAGGGGGGGGGCTGGGAGACCCAGTACTTC. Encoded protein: CASSEGGGWETQYF.

CDR3 nucleotide sequence: TGTGCCAGCAGTTACTCGATATTCCTAGCGGGAGGGTACCAAGAGACCCAGTACTTC. It is translated as CASSYSIFLAGGYQETQYF. V gene TRBV6-2 or TRBV6-3 combines with J gene TRBJ2-5, with TRBD2 identical over 12 bases. CDR1 and CDR2 (germline): MNHEY, SVGEGT. There are 19 residues in the CDR3. Trimming at V came to 0 bases and at J to 0 bases, leaving 8 bases not matched to a gene.